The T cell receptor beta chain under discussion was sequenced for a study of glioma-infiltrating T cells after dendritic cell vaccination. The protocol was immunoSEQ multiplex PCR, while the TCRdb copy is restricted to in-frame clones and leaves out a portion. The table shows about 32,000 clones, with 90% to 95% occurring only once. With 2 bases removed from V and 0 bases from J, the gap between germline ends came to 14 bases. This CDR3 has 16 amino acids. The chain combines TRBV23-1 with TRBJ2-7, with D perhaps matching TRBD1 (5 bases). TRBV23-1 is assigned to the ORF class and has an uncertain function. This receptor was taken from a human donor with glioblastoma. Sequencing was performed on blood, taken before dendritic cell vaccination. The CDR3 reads CASSQPSLTASYEQYF. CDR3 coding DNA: TGCGCCAGCAGTCAACCTTCCCTGACAGCCTCCTACGAGCAGTACTTC.